This record looks at one T cell receptor beta chain sequence and its context. This sample is drawn from a study of blood T cell repertoires in COVID-19. Original processing methods: Nucleated cell counts were estimated from reference gene primer amplification. Profiling relied on immunoSEQ multiplex PCR, and the TCRdb table lists in-frame clones only, not all of them. V, J and clone size were drawn from that table, and D and trimming were deduced from the DNA. The sample holds hundreds of thousands of clones; roughly nine tenths are singletons and the top ten take 2.5% to 3%. V lost 7 bases, J lost 7 bases, and 17 bases lay in between. Germline assignment: CDR1 SGHTA and CDR2 FQGNSA. The CDR3 spans 14 residues.

The sequencing input was PBMCs or T cells enriched from blood (not recorded which). The chain uses TRBV7-2 and TRBJ2-1, with D perhaps matching TRBD2 (7 bases). The clonotype originates from a woman aged 30 to 39 who had recovered from COVID-19. The CDR3 here is CASNLGGGWNEQFF. The CDR3 DNA follows: TGTGCCAGCAACCTAGGGGGAGGGTGGAATGAGCAGTTCTTC.